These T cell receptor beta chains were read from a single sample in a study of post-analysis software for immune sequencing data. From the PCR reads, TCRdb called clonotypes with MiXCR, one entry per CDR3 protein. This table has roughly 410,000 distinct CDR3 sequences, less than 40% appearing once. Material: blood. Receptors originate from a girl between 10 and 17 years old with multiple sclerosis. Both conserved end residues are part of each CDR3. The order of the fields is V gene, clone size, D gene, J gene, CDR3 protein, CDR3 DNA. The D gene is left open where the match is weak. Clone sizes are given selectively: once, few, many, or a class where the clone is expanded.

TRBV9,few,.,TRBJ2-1,CAIQGYEQFF,TGTGCCATCCAGGGTTATGAGCAGTTCTTC
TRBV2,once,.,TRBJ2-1,CASSEAGYSYNEQFF,TGTGCCAGCAGTGAAGCGGGGTACTCCTACAATGAGCAGTTCTTC
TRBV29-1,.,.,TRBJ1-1,CSVGLENTEAFF,TGCAGCGTAGGCCTGGAGAACACTGAAGCTTTCTTT
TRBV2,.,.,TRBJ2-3,CASSGPGQLKGATQYF,TGTGCCAGCAGTGGGCCGGGACAACTCAAAGGAGCTACGCAGTATTTT
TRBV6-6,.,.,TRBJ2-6,CASSPPGSGANVLTF,TGTGCCAGCAGTCCCCCCGGCTCTGGGGCCAACGTCCTGACTTTC
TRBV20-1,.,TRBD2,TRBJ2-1,CSAPKAGGTNEQFF,TGCAGTGCTCCGAAAGCGGGGGGGACGAATGAGCAGTTCTTC
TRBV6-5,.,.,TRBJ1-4,CASSYSQAEKLFF,TGTGCCAGCAGTTACTCACAGGCTGAAAAACTGTTTTTT
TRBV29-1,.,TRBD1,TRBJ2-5,CSADRGQETQYF,TGCAGCGCTGACAGGGGCCAAGAGACCCAGTACTTC
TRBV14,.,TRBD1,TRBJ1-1,CASSPGRPGGTAFF,TGTGCCAGCAGCCCAGGGCGTCCAGGGGGCACAGCTTTCTTT
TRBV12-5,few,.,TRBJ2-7,CASGLDPSRGLYEQYF,TGTGCTAGTGGTTTGGACCCCAGCCGAGGCCTTTACGAGCAGTACTTC
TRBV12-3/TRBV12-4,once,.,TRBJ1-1,CASSLGGLGTEAFF,TGTGCCAGCAGTTTAGGAGGGTTGGGAACTGAAGCTTTCTTT
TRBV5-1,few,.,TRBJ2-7,CASSFQHGIENEQYF,TGCGCCAGCAGCTTCCAGCATGGGATCGAGAACGAGCAGTACTTC
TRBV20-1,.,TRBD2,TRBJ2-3,CSARVIGLAGPTDTQYF,TGCAGTGCTAGAGTAATAGGACTAGCGGGCCCTACAGATACGCAGTATTTT
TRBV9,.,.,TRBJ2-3,CASSVGGTDTQYF,TGTGCCAGCAGCGTAGGAGGCACAGATACGCAGTATTTT
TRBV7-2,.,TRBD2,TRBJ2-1,CASTLAGPNEQFF,TGTGCCAGCACACTAGCGGGGCCCAATGAGCAGTTCTTC
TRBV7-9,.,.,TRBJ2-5,CASSRGAARETQYF,TGTGCCAGCAGCCGGGGTGCGGCCCGGGAGACCCAGTACTTC
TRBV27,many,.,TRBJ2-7,CASSPGLALEQYF,TGTGCCAGCAGTCCCGGACTCGCATTGGAGCAGTACTTC
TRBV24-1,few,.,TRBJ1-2,CATSDDYGYTF,TGTGCCACCAGTGATGACTATGGCTACACCTTC
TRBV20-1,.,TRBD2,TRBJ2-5,CRPGGGVEETQYF,TGCAGACCCGGTGGGGGGGTGGAAGAGACCCAGTACTTC
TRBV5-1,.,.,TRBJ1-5,CASSLAGDRYQPQHF,TGCGCCAGCAGCTTGGCCGGCGACAGATATCAGCCCCAGCATTTT
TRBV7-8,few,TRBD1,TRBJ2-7,CASSSEGQGVGEQYF,TGTGCCAGCAGCTCAGAGGGACAGGGGGTTGGGGAGCAGTACTTC
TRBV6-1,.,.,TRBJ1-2,CASSPTASGGYTF,TGTGCCAGCAGCCCTACAGCGTCGGGAGGCTACACCTTC
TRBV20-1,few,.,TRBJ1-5,CSASGGLNQPQHF,TGCAGTGCTAGCGGGGGACTCAATCAGCCCCAGCATTTT
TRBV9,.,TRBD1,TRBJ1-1,CASSDETGDANTEAFF,TGTGCCAGCAGCGATGAGACAGGGGATGCGAACACTGAAGCTTTCTTT
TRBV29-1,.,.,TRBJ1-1,CSVKNRVSDTEAFF,TGCAGCGTTAAAAACAGGGTGAGCGACACTGAAGCTTTCTTT
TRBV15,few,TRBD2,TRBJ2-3,CATSGIEVASGGTDTQYF,TGTGCCACCAGCGGGATTGAGGTGGCTAGCGGTGGCACAGATACGCAGTATTTT
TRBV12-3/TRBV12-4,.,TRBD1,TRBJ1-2,CASSFRVPGQELRDTF,TGTGCCAGCAGTTTTAGGGTACCGGGACAGGAGCTTCGAGACACCTTC